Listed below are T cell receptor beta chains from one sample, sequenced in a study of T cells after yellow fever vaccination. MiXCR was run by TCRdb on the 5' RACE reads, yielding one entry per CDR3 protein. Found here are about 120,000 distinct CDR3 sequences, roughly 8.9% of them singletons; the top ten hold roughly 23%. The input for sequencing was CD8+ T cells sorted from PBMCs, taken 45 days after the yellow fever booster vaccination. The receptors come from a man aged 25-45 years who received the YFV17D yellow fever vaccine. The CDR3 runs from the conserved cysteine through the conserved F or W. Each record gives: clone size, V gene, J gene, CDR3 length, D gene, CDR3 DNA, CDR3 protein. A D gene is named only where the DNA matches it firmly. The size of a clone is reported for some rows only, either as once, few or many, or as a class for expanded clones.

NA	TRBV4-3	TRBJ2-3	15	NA	TGCGCCAGCAGCCAAGACGAGGGTATCGCAGATACGCAGTATTTT	CASSQDEGIADTQYF
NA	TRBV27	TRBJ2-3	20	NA	TGTGCCAGCAGCTCAGAGAGGGAAACCAATCGCTTCTATAGCACAGATACGCAGTATTTT	CASSSERETNRFYSTDTQYF
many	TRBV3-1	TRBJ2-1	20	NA	TGTGCCAGCAGCCAAGAGTTCTTCACAATACTCGAGGACTCCTACAATGAGCAGTTCTTC	CASSQEFFTILEDSYNEQFF
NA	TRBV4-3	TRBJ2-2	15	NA	TGCGCCAGCAGCGCGGGACAGATGAACACCGGGGAGCTGTTTTTT	CASSAGQMNTGELFF
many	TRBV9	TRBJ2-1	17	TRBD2	TGTGCCAGCAGCGCCCCAGGACTAGGGCCCAACTACAATGAGCAGTTCTTC	CASSAPGLGPNYNEQFF
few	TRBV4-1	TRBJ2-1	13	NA	TGCGCCAGCAGCCAAGGGTCCGCCAATGAGCAGTTCTTC	CASSQGSANEQFF
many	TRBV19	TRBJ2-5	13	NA	TGTGCCAGTAGTATCCACCTACGGGAGACCCAGTACTTC	CASSIHLRETQYF
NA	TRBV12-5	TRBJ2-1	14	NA	TGTGCTAGTGGTTCGGAAGACGGCTACAATGAGCAGTTCTTC	CASGSEDGYNEQFF
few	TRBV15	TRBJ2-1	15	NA	TGTGCCACCAGCCCCGGGGATCTCTCCTACAATGAGCAGTTCTTC	CATSPGDLSYNEQFF
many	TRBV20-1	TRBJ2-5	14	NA	TGCAGTGCTAGCCCGGGAGTGGTACAAGAGACCCAGTACTTC	CSASPGVVQETQYF
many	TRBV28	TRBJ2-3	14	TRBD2	TGTGCCAGCAGTACTAGCGGTAGCACAGATACGCAGTATTTT	CASSTSGSTDTQYF
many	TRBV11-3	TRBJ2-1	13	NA	TGTGCCAGCAGCTTCCGAGGGCCCAATGAGCAGTTCTTC	CASSFRGPNEQFF
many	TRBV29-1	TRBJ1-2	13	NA	TGCAGCACATTGAAGCTGGGAGCGGATGGCTACACCTTC	CSTLKLGADGYTF
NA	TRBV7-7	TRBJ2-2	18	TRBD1	TGTGCTAGCAGCTTAACCGGACAGGGGGCTTGGAGAACCGGGGAGCTGTTTTTT	CASSLTGQGAWRTGELFF
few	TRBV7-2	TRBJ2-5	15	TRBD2	TGTGCCAGCAGCTTACTAGCGGGAGGAAAAGAGACCCAGTACTTC	CASSLLAGGKETQYF
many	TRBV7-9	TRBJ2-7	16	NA	TGTGCCAGCAGCTTAGCGCCGGGTGGCCCCTCCTACGAGCAGTACTTC	CASSLAPGGPSYEQYF